This T cell receptor beta chain stems from a study of T cells in Graves' hyperthyroidism and ophthalmopathy. Study results and caveats: Stable hyperthyroidism was told apart from ophthalmopathy by a model built on 13 V-J features.

The CDR3 length is 15 residues. V was trimmed by 6 bases and J by 2 bases, leaving 14 bases between them. Germline values: CDR1 MNHEY, CDR2 SMNVEV (reference sequence). RNA transcripts gave rise to amplified TCR beta CDR3 regions. Using the HTBI primer set, a first-round RT-PCR was run on the TCR CDR3. MiXCR, applied by TCRdb to the multiplex PCR reads, yields one record per CDR3 protein. The data show nearly 600,000 distinct CDR3 sequences, 14% seen once. Participants, patients aged 18 to 65, had newly diagnosed hyperthyroidism with a duration under 2 months. The diagnostic basis comprised clinical symptoms, serum thyroxine and TRAb, thyroid ultrasound and orbital computed tomography. Source material for PBMCs was over 7.5 ml fresh peripheral blood. This clonotype was detected ten times or more. What it binds is unknown.

Sequencing used blood. The chain employs TRBV27 and TRBJ1-5; D is perhaps TRBD1 (6 bases). The clonotype comes from a woman aged 25 to 45 with Graves' hyperthyroidism that later progressed to Graves' ophthalmopathy. The CDR3, as DNA: TGTGCCAGCAGGCGGGGAGGACAGCGCAATCAGCCCCAGCATTTT. Residues: CASRRGGQRNQPQHF.